One and the same sample provided the 28 T cell receptor beta chains below, sequenced in a study of cytomegalovirus exposure and HLA in healthy donors. The PCR contained 60 Vbeta and 13 Jbeta primers. Assay used: immunoSEQ multiplex PCR; TCRdb lists only in-frame clones, some missing. The table has approximately 140,000 clones, roughly 77% seen once. The sequenced sample consisted of PBMCs. All receptors come from a woman in her thirties or forties in good health and CMV-seropositive.

The V and J genes are TRBV29-1 and TRBJ2-7; D might be TRBD2 (5 bases). From germline, CDR1 is SQVTM and CDR2 ANQGSEA. Trimming removed 6 bases at V and 3 bases at J, with 18 bases between. This CDR3 is 14 amino acids long. The CDR3 nucleotides read TGCAGCGTGGGTGGTGGACTGAAAGACTACGAGCAGTACTTC. Amino acids: CSVGGGLKDYEQYF.

The rearrangement uses TRBV7-9 and TRBJ1-1; no clear D. Germline values: CDR1 SEHNR, CDR2 FQNEAQ (reference sequence). The CDR3 is 13 residues long. With 10 bases removed from V and 3 bases from J, the gap between germline ends came to 15 bases. CDR3 coding DNA: TGTGCCACCGGTACGCAAGCGGACACTGAAGCTTTCTTT. Translation gives CATGTQADTEAFF.

This clone was found once. The rearrangement links TRBV30 to TRBJ1-5; D is uncertain. Germline V gives CDR1 GTSNPN, CDR2 SVGIG (reference sequence). The CDR3 length is 14 residues. The V and J ends lost 0 bases and 7 bases respectively, with 13 bases between them. This CDR3 reads CAWSVLGPRQPQHF. The CDR3 nucleotides are TGTGCCTGGAGTGTACTAGGTCCGAGACAGCCCCAGCATTTT. Drawing the rest from reference TRBV30 and TRBJ1-5, the complete variable domain is SQTIHQWPATLVQPVGSPLSLECTVEGTSNPNLYWYRQAAGRGLQLLFYSVGIGQISSEVPQNLSASRPQDRQFILSSKKLLLSDSGFYLCAWSVLGPRQPQHFGDGTRLSIL.

The J gene is TRBJ1-4, the V gene TRBV5-1; TRBD1 is a possible D gene (5 bases). Germline CDR1 is SGHRS and CDR2 is YFSETQ. V shed 0 bases and J shed 5 bases, with 11 bases lying between them. This CDR3 spans 15 amino acids. This chain's CDR3 is CASSLGAGPNEKLFF. As DNA, the CDR3 is TGCGCCAGCAGCTTGGGGGCAGGGCCGAATGAAAAACTGTTTTTT.

This chain links TRBV14 with TRBJ1-1, with D perhaps TRBD1 (6 bases). The V gene's germline CDR1 is SGHDN and CDR2 FVKESK. V dropped 6 bases and J dropped 1 base, with 12 bases sitting between them. This CDR3 region has 14 residues. The CDR3 nucleotides read TGTGCCAGCAGGTTGACAGGCCCGAACACTGAAGCTTTCTTT. It encodes CASRLTGPNTEAFF.

Comment on this clone: This CDR3 is also generated by other DNA sequences in the sample. The chain links TRBV7-7 to TRBJ1-4; 8 nucleotides line up with TRBD1. The J segment lost 5 bases and the V segment lost 5 bases, leaving 4 bases of the junction unmatched. The CDR3 is made up of 14 amino acids. CDR1 and CDR2 (germline): SSHAT, FNYEAQ (reference sequence). The CDR3 here is CASSPTGENEKLFF. The CDR3 DNA is TGTGCCAGCAGCCCGACAGGGGAAAATGAAAAACTGTTTTTT.

This chain uses TRBV23-1 with TRBJ2-1, with 7 bases lining up with TRBD1. TRBV23-1 is assigned to the ORF class and has an uncertain function. With 0 bases clipped from V and 5 bases from J, the junction kept 4 bases outside the gene matches. This CDR3 has 15 amino acids. CDR3 sequence reads: CASSQSRQGDNEQFF. The CDR3 bases are TGCGCCAGCAGTCAATCGAGACAGGGCGACAATGAGCAGTTCTTC.

The rearrangement uses TRBV19 and TRBJ2-7; 8 nucleotides line up with TRBD2. Germline-derived CDR1 and CDR2 are LNHDA and SQIVND (reference sequence). J was trimmed by 6 bases and V by 5 bases; bases with no gene match: 12. The length of the CDR3 is 15 residues. CDR3 loop: CASSGPPAGDGEQYF. The CDR3 nucleotides are TGTGCCAGTAGTGGTCCCCCAGCGGGAGATGGCGAGCAGTACTTC.

Only one count was recorded for this clone. The rearrangement joins TRBV6-5 to TRBJ2-5, with 7 bases that match TRBD1. The CDR3 has 13 amino acids. V was clipped by 8 bases and J by 5 bases; unmatched bases: 8. CDR1 and CDR2 (germline): MNHEY, SVGAGI. Here the CDR3 reads CASVGQLRETQYF. In DNA form, the CDR3 reads TGTGCCAGCGTGGGACAGCTTCGGGAGACCCAGTACTTC.

The rearrangement links TRBV5-1 to TRBJ2-5, with 7 bases fitting TRBD1. Unmatched junction bases numbered 8, after V lost 4 bases and J lost 2 bases. Germline lookup yields CDR1 SGHRS and CDR2 YFSETQ. CDR3 length: 15 residues. CDR3 amino acids: CASSPMPGQQETQYF. DNA of the CDR3: TGCGCCAGCAGCCCAATGCCGGGACAGCAAGAGACCCAGTACTTC.

V usage is TRBV7-3 and J usage is TRBJ1-3, with 8 nucleotides matching TRBD1. There are 15 residues in the CDR3. Per germline, CDR1 SGHTA and CDR2 FQGTGA. Trimming cost V 6 bases and J 2 bases; bases outside gene matches: 6. The CDR3 loop is CASSSTGGTGNTIYF. CDR3 nucleotide sequence: TGTGCCAGCAGTTCAACAGGGGGTACTGGAAACACCATATATTTT.

This clone came up once. The V call is TRBV30, the J call TRBJ1-1, with D maybe TRBD1 (6 bases). The CDR3 sequence is 13 residues long. The V gene's germline CDR1 is GTSNPN and CDR2 SVGIG (reference sequence). The V and J ends lost 5 bases and 1 base respectively, with 11 bases between them. CDR3 sequence reads: CAWEGDTNTEAFF. The CDR3 nucleotides read TGTGCCTGGGAGGGGGACACGAACACTGAAGCTTTCTTT.

This clone was counted once. J is TRBJ1-1 and V is TRBV28; the match to TRBD1 covers 10 bases. The CDR3 length is 13 residues. Germline CDR1 reads MDHEN; CDR2 reads SYDVKM. CDR3 bases: TGTGCTGCGGGACAGGGGAGTTGGACTGAAGCTTTCTTT. It specifies CAAGQGSWTEAFF.

V is TRBV5-4 and J is TRBJ2-7, with 10 bases matching TRBD1. Unmatched junction bases numbered 2, after V lost 3 bases and J lost 2 bases. The CDR3 loop spans 14 amino acids. Per germline, CDR1 SGHNT and CDR2 YYREEE (reference sequence). The CDR3 sequence: CASSWGTGAYEQYF. The CDR3 bases are TGTGCCAGCAGCTGGGGGACAGGGGCCTACGAGCAGTACTTC.

The rearrangement joins TRBV15 to TRBJ1-1; 7 bases agree with TRBD1. The CDR3 length is 13 residues. Germline V gene sequence: CDR1 LNHNV, CDR2 YYDKDF (reference sequence). The J segment lost 4 bases and the V segment lost 4 bases, leaving 3 bases of the junction unmatched. This chain's CDR3 is CATSTTGVTEAFF. CDR3 nucleotides: TGTGCCACCAGCACAACAGGGGTCACTGAAGCTTTCTTT.

This clone has a handful of counts. The chain carries TRBV30 and TRBJ2-1, with 7 bases identical to TRBD2. V was clipped by 5 bases and J by 2 bases; unmatched bases: 6. This CDR3 contains 14 residues. Germline-derived CDR1 and CDR2 are GTSNPN and SVGIG (reference sequence). The CDR3 sequence: CAWFGGDPYNEQFF. As DNA, the CDR3 is TGTGCCTGGTTTGGGGGGGACCCCTACAATGAGCAGTTCTTC.

The gene calls are TRBV11-2 and TRBJ1-3; D is undetermined. Germline V lookup: CDR1 SGHAT, CDR2 FQNNGV. The CDR3 sequence is 15 residues long. V was shortened by 3 bases and J by 0 bases, with 9 bases between the two germline ends. CDR3 coding DNA: TGTGCCAGCAGCTTGACAAGGAACTCTGGAAACACCATATATTTT. This encodes CASSLTRNSGNTIYF.

The genes are TRBV15 and TRBJ1-1; TRBD1 might be the D (5 bases). Trimming removed 0 bases from V and 1 base from J, with 9 bases in between. This CDR3 has 15 residues. Germline CDR1 LNHNV, CDR2 YYDKDF (reference sequence). The CDR3 coding sequence is TGTGCCACCAGCAGAGAGCAGGGATGGAACACTGAAGCTTTCTTT. The encoded protein is CATSREQGWNTEAFF.

The rearrangement uses TRBV28 and TRBJ1-5; 11 nucleotides line up with TRBD1. Germline V gives CDR1 MDHEN, CDR2 SYDVKM. V dropped 7 bases and J dropped 4; count of bases not matched to a gene: 6. This CDR3 has 15 residues. CDR3 sequence reads: CASNPDRGRNQPQHF. As DNA, the CDR3 is TGTGCCAGCAATCCGGACAGGGGGCGGAATCAGCCCCAGCATTTT.

The sample holds one count of this clone. V gene TRBV9 combines with J gene TRBJ2-5; 7 bases line up with TRBD1. Germline trimming cut 3 bases from V and 1 base from J; bases unmatched to any gene: 3. Germline CDR1 and CDR2: SGDLS and YYNGEE. The CDR3 sequence is 14 residues long. CDR3 bases: TGTGCCAGCAGCGGCCGGGACAGCCAAGAGACCCAGTACTTC. Its protein is CASSGRDSQETQYF.

The rearrangement joins TRBV9 to TRBJ1-4; D may be TRBD1 (6 bases). Germline-derived CDR1 and CDR2 are SGDLS and YYNGEE. V gave up 4 bases and J gave up 0 bases, with 13 bases separating them. This CDR3 has 16 amino acids. The CDR3 bases are TGTGCCAGCAGCACCTTCCAGGGGACAACTAATGAAAAACTGTTTTTT. This gives the protein CASSTFQGTTNEKLFF. The full variable domain, its missing parts supplied by reference TRBV9 and TRBJ1-4, is DSGVTQTPKHLITATGQRVTLRCSPRSGDLSVYWYQQSLDQGLQFLIQYYNGEERAKGNILERFSAQQFPDLHSELNLSSLELGDSALYFCASSTFQGTTNEKLFFGSGTQLSVL.

The chain joins TRBV12-2 to TRBJ1-1; the table's D call, TRBD1, has no DNA check behind it. TRBV12-2 is given as a pseudogene. The CDR3 contains 24 residues. The CDR3 loop is CASRGHSYTEGQGVEVGRNTEAFF. The CDR3 DNA is TGTGCAAGTCGCGGACACTCCTATACCGAGGGACAGGGTGTAGAGGTTGGCAGGAACACTGAAGCTTTCTTT.

CDR3 sequence: CASSPLDRVDYGYTF. CDR3 nucleotides: TGTGCCAGCTCACCGCTCGACAGGGTAGACTATGGCTACACCTTC. The chain combines TRBV18 with TRBJ1-2, with 7 bases that match TRBD1. The germline V gene encodes CDR1 KGHSH and CDR2 LQKENI. After removal of 3 bases from V and 3 bases from J, the junction contained 7 bases not matched to a gene. The CDR3 contains 15 residues.

The V gene is TRBV7-2, the J gene TRBJ2-5, with 7 bases matching TRBD2. Trimming removed 2 bases from V and 2 bases from J; junction bases left unmatched: 8. The V gene's germline CDR1 is SGHTA and CDR2 FQGNSA. This CDR3 spans 16 amino acids. CDR3 residues: CASSLRASGFQETQYF. The CDR3 nucleotides read TGTGCCAGCAGCTTAAGAGCTAGCGGATTTCAAGAGACCCAGTACTTC. Combining the CDR3 with reference TRBV7-2 and TRBJ2-5 gives the whole variable domain GAGVSQSPSNKVTEKGKDVELRCDPISGHTALYWYRQSLGQGLEFLIYFQGNSAPDKSGLPSDRFSAERTGGSVSTLTIQRTQQEDSAVYLCASSLRASGFQETQYFGPGTRLLVL.

DNA for the CDR3: TGTGCCAGCAGTTTAGGGGGGGCATATCGAGACACTGAAGCTTTCTTT. Its translation: CASSLGGAYRDTEAFF. The V and J genes are TRBV28 and TRBJ1-1; D is perhaps TRBD1 (6 bases). Germline CDR1 and CDR2: MDHEN and SYDVKM. CDR3 length equals 16 residues. The ends were cut back, 2 bases at V and 3 bases at J, with 16 bases in the middle.

The V gene is TRBV4-3, the J gene TRBJ2-7, with 9 bases aligning to TRBD2. Germline values: CDR1 LGHNA, CDR2 YSLEER. This CDR3 is built from 16 residues. J lost 0 bases, V lost 0 bases, and 3 bases had no gene match. CDR3: CASSQDAREGSYEQYF. The CDR3 DNA is TGCGCCAGCAGCCAAGATGCGCGGGAGGGCTCCTACGAGCAGTACTTC.

This clone showed up just a few times. The chain links TRBV19 to TRBJ1-1; the match to TRBD1 covers 9 bases. The CDR3 consists of 17 residues. V lost 0 bases and J lost 0; bases outside the gene matches: 5. Germline lookup yields CDR1 LNHDA and CDR2 SQIVND (reference sequence). The CDR3 region is CASSIDQDRGVNTEAFF. The CDR3 nucleotides are TGTGCCAGTAGTATAGATCAAGACAGGGGGGTGAACACTGAAGCTTTCTTT.

The chain uses TRBV7-2 and TRBJ2-1; 9 bases fit TRBD2. The CDR3 is made up of 15 amino acids. The ends lost 1 base at V and 3 bases at J; junction bases unmatched: 1. Per germline, CDR1 SGHTA and CDR2 FQGNSA. The CDR3 sequence is CASSLVRGGYNEQFF. DNA for the CDR3: TGTGCCAGCAGCTTAGTGCGGGGGGGCTACAATGAGCAGTTCTTC.